This T cell receptor (beta chain) was profiled in a study of T cells in Graves' hyperthyroidism and ophthalmopathy. This clonotype was observed many times. Its antigen remains unidentified. General observations from the study: A model using 13 V-J features told ophthalmopathy apart from stable hyperthyroidism. It was a median around 6 months before onset that the model predicted ophthalmopathy. Researchers found most expanded thyroid clonotypes above 0.001 in blood as well.

The investigators amplified TCR beta CDR3 regions from RNA transcripts. The study used the HTBI primer set for a first-round RT-PCR of the TCR CDR3. TCRdb reprocessed the multiplex PCR reads via MiXCR and lists one record per CDR3 protein. Here the sample spans about 600,000 distinct CDR3 sequences, around 15% being singletons. Out of over 9 ml of fresh peripheral blood came the PBMCs. Germline V CDR1 and CDR2: GTSNPN, SVGIG (reference sequence). The CDR3 has 15 residues. Trimming at V came to 4 bases and at J to 4 bases, leaving 9 bases not matched to a gene. The genes are TRBV30 and TRBJ2-7; 11 nucleotides agree with TRBD1. Sequencing used blood. This clonotype originated in a woman aged 50 to 65 with Graves' ophthalmopathy. The CDR3 bases are TGTGCCTGGACCCCCCCGGGGGACAGGGGGTACGAGCAGTACTTC. Residues: CAWTPPGDRGYEQYF.